This TCR beta chain was sequenced for a study of CD8+CD57+ T cells in acquired aplastic anemia. Looking at the study overall: Mean read depth for CD4+ cells from healthy donors was some 11 million.

Trimming pared 0 bases from V and 1 base from J, leaving 12 bases between. This CDR3 is built from 16 residues. Germline-derived CDR1 and CDR2 are SGHRS and YFSETQ. This clonotype was picked up a small number of times. According to the study, genomic DNA was the template for TCR beta VDJ and CDR3 profiling. TCRdb recomputed calls from the reads with MiXCR, one row per CDR3 protein. Found here are about 180,000 distinct CDR3 sequences, 40% to 55% of them singletons; the top ten hold 2.5% to 3.5%. This TCR came from a human donor in good health. The chain is built from TRBV5-1 and TRBJ2-3, with D perhaps TRBD1 or TRBD2 (5 bases each). Sequenced material: sorted CD4+, CD8+, or CD8+CD57+ T cells (not recorded which) from PBMCs. CDR3 region: CASSLVGGERTDTQYF. Here the CDR3 DNA reads TGCGCCAGCAGCTTGGTTGGGGGAGAGCGCACAGATACGCAGTATTTT.